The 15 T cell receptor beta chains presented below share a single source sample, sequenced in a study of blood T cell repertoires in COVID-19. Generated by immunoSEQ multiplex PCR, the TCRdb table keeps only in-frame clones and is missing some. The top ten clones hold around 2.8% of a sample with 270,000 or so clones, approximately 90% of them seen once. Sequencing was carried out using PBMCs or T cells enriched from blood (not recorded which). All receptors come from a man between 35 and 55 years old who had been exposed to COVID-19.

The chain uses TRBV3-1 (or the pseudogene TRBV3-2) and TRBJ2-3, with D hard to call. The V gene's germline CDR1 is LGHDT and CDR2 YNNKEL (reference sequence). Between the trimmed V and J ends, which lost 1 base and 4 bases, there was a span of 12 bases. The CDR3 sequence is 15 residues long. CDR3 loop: CASSQALAMADTQYF. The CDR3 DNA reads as TGTGCCAGCAGCCAAGCTCTTGCTATGGCAGATACGCAGTATTTT.

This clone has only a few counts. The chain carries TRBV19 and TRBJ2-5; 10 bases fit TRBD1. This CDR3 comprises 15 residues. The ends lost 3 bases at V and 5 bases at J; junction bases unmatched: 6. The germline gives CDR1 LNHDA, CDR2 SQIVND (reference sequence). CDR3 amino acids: CASSIGTGELETQYF. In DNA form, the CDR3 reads TGTGCCAGTAGTATCGGGACAGGGGAATTGGAGACCCAGTACTTC.

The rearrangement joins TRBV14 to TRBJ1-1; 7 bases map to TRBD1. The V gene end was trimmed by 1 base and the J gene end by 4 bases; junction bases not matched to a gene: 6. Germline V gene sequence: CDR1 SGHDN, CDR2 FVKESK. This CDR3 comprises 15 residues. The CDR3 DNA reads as TGTGCCAGCAGCCAAGGACAGGGTTTAGCCACTGAAGCTTTCTTT. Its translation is CASSQGQGLATEAFF.

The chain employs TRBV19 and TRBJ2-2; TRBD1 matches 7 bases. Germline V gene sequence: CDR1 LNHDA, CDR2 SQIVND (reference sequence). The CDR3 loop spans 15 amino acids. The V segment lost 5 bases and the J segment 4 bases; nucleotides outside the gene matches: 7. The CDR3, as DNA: TGTGCCAGTAGTGAGGGGACAGCTCTCACCGGGGAGCTGTTTTTT. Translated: CASSEGTALTGELFF.

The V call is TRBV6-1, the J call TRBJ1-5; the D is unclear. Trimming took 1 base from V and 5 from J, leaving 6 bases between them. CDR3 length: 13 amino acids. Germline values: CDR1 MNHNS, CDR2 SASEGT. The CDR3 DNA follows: TGTGCCAGCAGTGAAGTTGTCGATCAGCCCCAGCATTTT. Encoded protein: CASSEVVDQPQHF.

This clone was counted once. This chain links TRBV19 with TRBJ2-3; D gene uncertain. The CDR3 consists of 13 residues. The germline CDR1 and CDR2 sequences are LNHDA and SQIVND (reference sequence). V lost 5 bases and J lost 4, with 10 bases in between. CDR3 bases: TGTGCCAGTAGTGTTCCGGGTTCAGATACGCAGTATTTT. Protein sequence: CASSVPGSDTQYF.

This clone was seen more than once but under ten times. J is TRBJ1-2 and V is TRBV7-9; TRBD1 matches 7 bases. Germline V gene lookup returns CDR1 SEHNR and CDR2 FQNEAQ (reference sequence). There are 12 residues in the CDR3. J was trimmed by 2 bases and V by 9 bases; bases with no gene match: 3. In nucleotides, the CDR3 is TGTGCCAGTTTGACAGGGAACTATGGCTACACCTTC. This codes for CASLTGNYGYTF.

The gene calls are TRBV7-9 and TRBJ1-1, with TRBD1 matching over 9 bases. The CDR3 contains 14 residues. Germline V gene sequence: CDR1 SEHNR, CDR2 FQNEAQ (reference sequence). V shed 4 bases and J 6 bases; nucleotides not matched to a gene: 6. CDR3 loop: CASSSGQGFSEAFF. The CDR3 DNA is TGTGCCAGCAGCTCGGGACAGGGTTTTTCTGAAGCTTTCTTT.

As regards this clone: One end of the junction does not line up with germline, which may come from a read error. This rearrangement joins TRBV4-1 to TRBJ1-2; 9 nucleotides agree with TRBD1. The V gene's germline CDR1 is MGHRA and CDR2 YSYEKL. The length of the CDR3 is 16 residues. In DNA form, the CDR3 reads TGCGCCAGCAGCGAAGAGGGGACAGGGCCTAACTATGGCTACACCTTC. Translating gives CASSEEGTGPNYGYTF.

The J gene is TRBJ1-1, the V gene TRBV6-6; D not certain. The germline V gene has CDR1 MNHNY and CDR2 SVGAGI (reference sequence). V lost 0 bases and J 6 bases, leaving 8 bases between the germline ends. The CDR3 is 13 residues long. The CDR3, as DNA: TGTGCCAGCAGTTACTCGTTGGGCTCTGAAGCTTTCTTT. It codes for CASSYSLGSEAFF.

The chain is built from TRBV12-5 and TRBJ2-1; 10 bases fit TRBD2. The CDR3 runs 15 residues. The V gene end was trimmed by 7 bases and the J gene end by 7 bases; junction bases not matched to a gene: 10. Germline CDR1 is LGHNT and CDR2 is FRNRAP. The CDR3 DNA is TGTGCTAGTGCTGTCCCTAGCGGGAGTTTAAATGAGCAGTTCTTC. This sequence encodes CASAVPSGSLNEQFF.

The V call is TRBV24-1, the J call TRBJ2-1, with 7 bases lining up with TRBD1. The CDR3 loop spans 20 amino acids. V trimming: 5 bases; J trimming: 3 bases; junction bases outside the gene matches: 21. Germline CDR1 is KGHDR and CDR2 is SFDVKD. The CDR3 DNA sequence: TGTGCCACCAGTGTGGGCCGGGACAGTACTACACGACCCAACTACAATGAGCAGTTCTTC. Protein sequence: CATSVGRDSTTRPNYNEQFF.

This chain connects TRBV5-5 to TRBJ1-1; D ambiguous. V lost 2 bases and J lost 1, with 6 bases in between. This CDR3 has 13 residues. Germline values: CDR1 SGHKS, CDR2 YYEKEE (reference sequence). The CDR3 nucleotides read TGTGCCAGCAGCTTTAATCCGAACACTGAAGCTTTCTTT. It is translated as CASSFNPNTEAFF. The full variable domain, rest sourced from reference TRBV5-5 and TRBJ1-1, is DAGVTQSPTHLIKTRGQQVTLRCSPISGHKSVSWYQQVLGQGPQFIFQYYEKEERGRGNFPDRFSARQFPNYSSELNVNALLLGDSALYLCASSFNPNTEAFFGQGTRLTVV.

As DNA, the CDR3 is TGTGCCAGCAGCTTATTGGGGGCTCGGGGCTACACCTTC. Encoded protein: CASSLLGARGYTF. The V and J genes are TRBV7-2 and TRBJ1-2; a possible D gene is TRBD1 (6 bases). This CDR3 is built from 13 residues. V was cut by 2 bases and J by 8 bases, with 12 bases left in between. Germline-derived CDR1 and CDR2 are SGHTA and FQGNSA. Drawing the rest from reference TRBV7-2 and TRBJ1-2, the complete variable domain is GAGVSQSPSNKVTEKGKDVELRCDPISGHTALYWYRQSLGQGLEFLIYFQGNSAPDKSGLPSDRFSAERTGGSVSTLTIQRTQQEDSAVYLCASSLLGARGYTFGSGTRLTVV.

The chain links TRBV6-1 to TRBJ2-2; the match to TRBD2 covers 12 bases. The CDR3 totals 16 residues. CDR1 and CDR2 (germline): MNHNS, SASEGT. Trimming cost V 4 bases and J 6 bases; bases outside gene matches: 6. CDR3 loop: CASSATTSGRSGELFF. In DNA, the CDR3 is TGTGCCAGCAGTGCGACAACTAGCGGGAGGTCCGGGGAGCTGTTTTTT.